The 23 T cell receptor beta chains reported below all come from one sample, sequenced in a study of regulatory T cells in long-lasting Graves disease. The sample's time point: newly diagnosed GD, antithyroid drugs for less than 3 months. PBMC-derived RNA was used for the TCR library. Relying on iRepertoire HTBI primers and Arm-PCR of CDR3 regions, the team built TCR beta libraries. TCRdb re-analysed the multiplex PCR reads in MiXCR, keeping a single row per CDR3 protein. The repertoire holds under 400,000 distinct CDR3 sequences, with approximately 15% as singletons. The sample also formed part of further work on T cells in Graves' hyperthyroidism and ophthalmopathy.

Sequencing used peripheral blood mononuclear cells (PBMCs), obtained at new diagnosis, from a patient treated with antithyroid drugs. These TCRs come from a man in his forties with Graves disease.

This clonotype was recorded a few times. The CDR3 nucleotides read TGTGCCAGCAGCCGCCTAGCGGCTGGGAATGAGCAGTTCTTC. This sequence encodes CASSRLAAGNEQFF. The gene calls are TRBV7-3 and TRBJ2-1; 7 bases are shared with TRBD2. CDR1 is SGHTA and CDR2 is FQGTGA in the germline V gene. The CDR3 covers 14 residues. V was clipped by 5 bases and J by 7 bases; unmatched bases: 8.

This clonotype turned up a few times. A single base is all that separates this from a far larger clone, so a read error is likely. CDR3 in DNA: TGTGCCAGCAGCCAAGGGTATGGACACGAGCAGTTCTTC. Amino acid sequence: CASSQGYGHEQFF. The gene calls are TRBV3-2 and TRBJ2-1; whether TRBD1, the table's D call, matches the DNA was not checked. TRBV3-2 is classified as a pseudogene. This CDR3 is 13 amino acids long.

This clonotype was seen at least ten times. The chain is built from TRBV12-3 or TRBV12-4 and TRBJ1-1; possible D gene TRBD1, 6 bases. The CDR3 runs to 14 residues. V shed 6 bases and J shed 5 bases, with 16 bases lying between them. The DNA for the CDR3 is TGTGCCAGCAGCCCCCGGGGGGCGCGGACTGAAGCTTTCTTT. This gives the protein CASSPRGARTEAFF.

About this clonotype itself: A far larger clone is one base from this, pointing to a likely read error. J is TRBJ2-1 and V is TRBV28, with D possibly matching TRBD2 (7 bases). Germline CDR1 reads MDHEN; CDR2 reads SYDVKM. The CDR3 is 14 amino acids. V was cut by 6 bases and J by 10 bases, with 19 bases left in between. CDR3: CASRPAGAGYEQFF. The CDR3 bases are TGTGCCAGCAGACCGGCGGGGGCGGGCTACGAGCAGTTCTTC.

This clonotype was found many times. J is TRBJ2-3 and V is TRBV6-4; D remains unclear. The CDR3 totals 13 residues. Deletions cut 7 bases from V and 1 base from J, with 9 bases between. From germline, CDR1 is MRHNA and CDR2 SNTAGT. CDR3 loop: CASTRPGTDTQYF. In DNA, the CDR3 is TGTGCCAGCACCAGACCAGGCACAGATACGCAGTATTTT.

V and J are TRBV28 and TRBJ2-5; 8 nucleotides line up with TRBD2. CDR3 length equals 15 residues. The germline CDR1 and CDR2 sequences are MDHEN and SYDVKM. V lost 7 bases to trimming and J lost 4 bases; unmatched junction nucleotides: 11. As DNA, the CDR3 is TGTGCCAGCAACATCCCGGGGGGGCCTGGAGAGACCCAGTACTTC. This gives the protein CASNIPGGPGETQYF.

This clonotype was observed at least ten times. The rearrangement uses TRBV20-1 and TRBJ2-7; D possibly corresponds to TRBD1 (6 bases). This CDR3 spans 15 amino acids. CDR1 is DFQATT and CDR2 is SNEGSKA in the germline V gene (reference sequence). The V end was cut by 5 bases, the J end by 0 bases, with 17 bases between. The CDR3, as DNA: TGCAGTGCTGCCCTCCCAGACAGGTACTCCTACGAGCAGTACTTC. Translated: CSAALPDRYSYEQYF.

This clonotype has a count of ten or more. The CDR3 protein is CASSSGRIYEQYF. Here the CDR3 DNA reads TGTGCCAGCAGCTCGGGACGGATCTACGAGCAGTACTTC. The chain uses TRBV7-9 and TRBJ2-7; D is tentatively TRBD1 or TRBD2 (5 bases each). The CDR3 runs to 13 residues. The V end was cut by 4 bases, the J end by 3 bases, with 10 bases between. The V gene's germline CDR1 is SEHNR and CDR2 FQNEAQ (reference sequence). Full variable domain (remainder filled in from reference TRBV7-9 and TRBJ2-7): DTGVSQNPRHKITKRGQNVTFRCDPISEHNRLYWYRQTLGQGPEFLTYFQNEAQLEKSRLLSDRFSAERPKGSFSTLEIQRTEQGDSAMYLCASSSGRIYEQYFGPGTRLTVT.

The sample holds many counts of this clonotype. The chain joins TRBV5-5 to TRBJ2-1; a weak D match, TRBD1 (5 bases). Germline V gene sequence: CDR1 SGHKS, CDR2 YYEKEE (reference sequence). This CDR3 region has 15 residues. Trimming took off 4 bases at V and 0 bases at J, with 11 bases between the two ends. The CDR3 DNA sequence: TGTGCCAGCAGCCTGACAGTCCTCTCCTACAATGAGCAGTTCTTC. Protein sequence: CASSLTVLSYNEQFF.

In this sample, this clonotype turned up many times. The chain couples TRBV5-1 to TRBJ1-1, with 8 bases identical to TRBD1. The CDR3 contains 16 residues. CDR1 and CDR2 from the germline V gene are SGHRS and YFSETQ. The trim removed 0 bases at V and 1 base at J, leaving 5 bases unmatched. DNA of the CDR3: TGCGCCAGCAGCTTGGTATGGGACAGGTCGAACACTGAAGCTTTCTTT. This gives the protein CASSLVWDRSNTEAFF.

This clonotype appeared many times. The gene calls are TRBV24-1 and TRBJ2-5; TRBD1 is a possible D gene (6 bases). CDR1 is KGHDR and CDR2 is SFDVKD in the germline V gene. V gave up 2 bases and J gave up 0 bases, with 9 bases separating them. The CDR3 covers 15 residues. The CDR3 sequence: CATSDSRGYQETQYF. The CDR3 region has the DNA TGTGCCACCAGTGATTCTAGGGGGTACCAAGAGACCCAGTACTTC.

This clonotype was observed many times. The chain is built from TRBV6-1 and TRBJ1-1, with 8 bases fitting TRBD1. Trimming removed 6 bases from V and 3 bases from J; junction bases left unmatched: 3. Germline V gene data show CDR1 as MNHNS and CDR2 as SASEGT. The CDR3 has 13 residues. The DNA for the CDR3 is TGTGCCAGCAGCTCGACAGGGGACACTGAAGCTTTCTTT. It is translated as CASSSTGDTEAFF.

This clonotype was seen more than once but under ten times. The chain couples TRBV11-3 to TRBJ2-6; TRBD1 matches 10 bases. Per the germline V gene, CDR1 is SGHNT and CDR2 is YENEEA. This CDR3 has 17 amino acids. V trimming: 5 bases; J trimming: 3 bases; junction bases outside the gene matches: 7. Here the CDR3 reads CASSVGQGVGGANVLTF. The CDR3 DNA sequence: TGTGCCAGCAGCGTTGGACAGGGGGTAGGTGGGGCCAACGTCCTGACTTTC.

The rearrangement joins TRBV5-1 to TRBJ1-3; D is undetermined. The V and J ends lost 4 bases and 3 bases respectively, with 20 bases between them. CDR3 length equals 17 residues. CDR1 SGHRS and CDR2 YFSETQ come from the germline V gene. CDR3 in amino acids: CASSPQVSNSGGNTIYF. The DNA of the CDR3 is TGCGCCAGCAGCCCCCAGGTCTCAAATTCCGGTGGAAACACCATATATTTT.

The chain combines TRBV28 with TRBJ1-2; D is unclear. Per germline, CDR1 MDHEN and CDR2 SYDVKM. Between the trimmed V and J ends, which lost 4 bases and 2 bases, there was a span of 8 bases. The CDR3 spans 13 residues. CDR3 bases: TGTGCCAGCAGTTCCCCGGTAAACTATGGCTACACCTTC. Residues: CASSSPVNYGYTF.

This clonotype has a handful of counts. The CDR3 protein is CSVEGQGTNYGYTF. Written as DNA, the CDR3 is TGCAGCGTTGAAGGACAGGGGACTAACTATGGCTACACCTTC. The V gene is TRBV20-1, the J gene TRBJ1-2; 9 positions agree with TRBD1. The CDR3 sequence is 14 residues long. Germline-derived CDR1 and CDR2 are DFQATT and SNEGSKA (reference sequence).

This clonotype has a handful of counts. The chain employs TRBV6-2 or TRBV6-3 and TRBJ1-6; no firm D call. CDR3 length: 14 residues. V lost 4 bases and J 3 bases, leaving 7 bases between the germline ends. Looked up from germline, CDR1 is MNHEY and CDR2 is SVGEGT. CDR3 nucleotide sequence: TGTGCCAGCAGTTTGACACTCTATAATTCACCCCTCCACTTT. Amino acid sequence: CASSLTLYNSPLHF.

This clonotype has a count of ten or more. J is TRBJ2-1 and V is TRBV5-5; D remains ambiguous. The CDR3 extends over 15 amino acids. V was clipped by 7 bases and J by 2 bases, with 16 bases between them. Germline loops: CDR1 SGHKS, CDR2 YYEKEE (reference sequence). CDR3: CASSWLKQPYNEQFF. The CDR3 DNA reads TGTGCCAGCTCGTGGTTGAAGCAGCCCTACAATGAGCAGTTCTTC.

This clonotype was picked up a small number of times. The J gene is TRBJ2-3, the V gene TRBV20-1, with D maybe TRBD2 (6 bases). Trimming removed 4 bases from V and 6 bases from J, with 20 bases in between. This CDR3 is 15 amino acids long. The germline gives CDR1 DFQATT, CDR2 SNEGSKA (reference sequence). The CDR3 here is CSANSPQRVGDTQYF. DNA for the CDR3: TGCAGTGCTAATTCCCCCCAGCGGGTGGGGGATACGCAGTATTTT.

This clonotype was found many times. CDR3: CASSTGHNGELFF. CDR3 sequence (DNA): TGTGCCAGCAGCACCGGACACAACGGGGAGCTGTTTTTT. The chain couples TRBV7-3 to TRBJ2-2; D may be TRBD1 (5 bases). V was pared by 5 bases and J by 7 bases, with 11 bases between. Germline CDR1 reads SGHTA; CDR2 reads FQGTGA. This CDR3 region has 13 residues.

This clonotype was counted at least ten times. The rearrangement links TRBV12-3 or TRBV12-4 to TRBJ1-4; 7 nucleotides agree with TRBD1. The CDR3 has 15 amino acids. V lost 4 bases, J lost 4 bases, and 6 bases stayed unmatched. In DNA, the CDR3 is TGTGCCAGCAGTTCCCCAGGGGGGAGTAATGAAAAACTGTTTTTT. Its protein is CASSSPGGSNEKLFF.

The chain couples TRBV29-1 to TRBJ2-1; D remains unclear. Per the germline V gene, CDR1 is SQVTM and CDR2 is ANQGSEA. The V end was cut by 7 bases, the J end by 0 bases, with 13 bases between. The CDR3 runs to 14 residues. As DNA, the CDR3 is TGCAGCGCCCGAACCGGAAACTCCTACAATGAGCAGTTCTTC. It codes for CSARTGNSYNEQFF.

The chain uses TRBV6-2 or TRBV6-3 and TRBJ2-2, with D tentatively TRBD2 (5 bases). The CDR3 length is 13 residues. Germline CDR1 reads MNHEY; CDR2 reads SVGEGT. V gave up 2 bases and J gave up 7 bases, with 8 bases separating them. CDR3 sequence reads: CASSYLASGELFF. For the CDR3, the DNA is TGTGCCAGCAGTTACCTAGCTAGCGGGGAGCTGTTTTTT.